These 26 T cell receptor beta chains share one sample of origin, sequenced in a study of cytomegalovirus exposure and HLA in healthy donors. This PCR relied on a set of 60 Vbeta primers and 13 Jbeta primers. Clones were sequenced by immunoSEQ multiplex PCR, and TCRdb holds only the in-frame ones, with some missing. The sample carries approximately 150,000 clones, roughly 79% recorded once. The material sequenced was PBMCs. All receptors come from a woman aged 35 to 49 in good health and CMV-seronegative.

This chain uses TRBV4-1 with TRBJ2-1; 8 nucleotides agree with TRBD2. The CDR3 spans 18 residues. V gave up 0 bases and J gave up 0 bases; unmatched junction bases: 7. Looked up from germline, CDR1 is MGHRA and CDR2 is YSYEKL. CDR3 in amino acids: CASSQEGLAGHSYNEQFF. The CDR3, as DNA: TGCGCCAGCAGCCAAGAGGGGCTAGCGGGCCACTCCTACAATGAGCAGTTCTTC.

The gene calls are TRBV7-3 and TRBJ1-1; possible D gene TRBD1, 6 bases. The CDR3 runs to 16 residues. V gave up 4 bases and J gave up 3 bases, with 18 bases separating them. Germline CDR1 SGHTA, CDR2 FQGTGA. The CDR3 spells CASSSISRGVYTEAFF. The CDR3 coding sequence is TGTGCCAGCAGCTCCATATCCAGGGGCGTCTACACTGAAGCTTTCTTT. Full variable domain (outside the CDR3, taken from reference TRBV7-3 and TRBJ1-1): GAGVSQTPSNKVTEKGKYVELRCDPISGHTALYWYRQSLGQGPEFLIYFQGTGAADDSGLPNDRFFAVRPEGSVSTLKIQRTERGDSAVYLCASSSISRGVYTEAFFGQGTRLTVV.

V and J are TRBV28 and TRBJ1-5; D may be TRBD1 (5 bases). With 2 bases removed from V and 6 bases from J, the gap between germline ends came to 11 bases. The CDR3 has 14 residues. Germline loops: CDR1 MDHEN, CDR2 SYDVKM. The CDR3 sequence is CASSLPVGGQPQHF. The CDR3 coding sequence is TGTGCCAGCAGTTTACCTGTGGGGGGTCAGCCCCAGCATTTT.

V is TRBV2 and J is TRBJ1-1; a possible D gene is TRBD1 (6 bases). The CDR3 is made up of 12 amino acids. Germline V gene sequence: CDR1 SNHLY, CDR2 FYNNEI. Trimming took 8 bases from V and 11 from J, leaving 18 bases between them. The CDR3 bases are TGTGCCAGCGGCCGGGACACCCTGGGGGCTTTCTTT. Amino acid sequence: CASGRDTLGAFF.

This clone was detected only a few times. The chain joins TRBV6-1 to TRBJ1-1, with a possible D match to TRBD1 (5 bases). This CDR3 comprises 12 residues. Between the trimmed V and J ends, which lost 10 bases and 10 bases, there was a span of 19 bases. Germline V gene lookup returns CDR1 MNHNS and CDR2 SASEGT. CDR3 loop: CATGEGGKGAFF. CDR3 coding DNA: TGTGCCACGGGGGAAGGCGGAAAGGGAGCTTTCTTT.

This chain links TRBV7-9 with TRBJ2-2, with a weak D call TRBD2 (5 bases). Trimming took 4 bases from V and 5 from J, leaving 14 bases between them. The CDR3 consists of 15 residues. CDR1 and CDR2 from the germline V gene are SEHNR and FQNEAQ (reference sequence). The chain's CDR3 is CASSSGEGGTGELFF. CDR3 nucleotide sequence: TGTGCCAGCAGCTCTGGTGAGGGCGGGACCGGGGAGCTGTTTTTT. The variable domain in full, with the rest retrieved from reference TRBV7-9 and TRBJ2-2, is DTGVSQNPRHKITKRGQNVTFRCDPISEHNRLYWYRQTLGQGPEFLTYFQNEAQLEKSRLLSDRFSAERPKGSFSTLEIQRTEQGDSAMYLCASSSGEGGTGELFFGEGSRLTVL.

The chain uses TRBV2 and TRBJ2-5; D may be TRBD1 (5 bases). The CDR3 length is 12 residues. V lost 7 bases to trimming and J lost 0 bases, with 6 bases between them. Germline values: CDR1 SNHLY, CDR2 FYNNEI. CDR3 in amino acids: CASKTDQETQYF. The CDR3 DNA follows: TGTGCCAGCAAGACAGACCAAGAGACCCAGTACTTC.

Regarding this clone: Other DNA sequences in the same sample also yield this CDR3. The gene calls are TRBV29-1 and TRBJ2-5, with D uncertain. The germline V gene has CDR1 SQVTM and CDR2 ANQGSEA. The CDR3 is 10 amino acids. Trimming stripped 4 bases from V and 5 bases from J, with 5 bases between. CDR3 DNA sequence: TGCAGCGTTGCCGGGGAGACCCAGTACTTC. It codes for CSVAGETQYF.

This rearrangement joins TRBV7-2 to TRBJ2-1; TRBD2 matches at 13 bases. CDR3 length equals 17 residues. J lost 4 bases, V lost 3 bases, and 6 bases had no gene match. Germline CDR1 reads SGHTA; CDR2 reads FQGNSA. The CDR3 nucleotides are TGTGCCAGCAGCTTGAGGACTAGCGGGAGTGGATACAATGAGCAGTTCTTC. Translation: CASSLRTSGSGYNEQFF.

This chain uses TRBV15 with TRBJ2-1, with TRBD1 identical over 8 bases. Per germline, CDR1 LNHNV and CDR2 YYDKDF (reference sequence). This CDR3 has 16 amino acids. V dropped 2 bases and J dropped 5; count of bases not matched to a gene: 8. CDR3 DNA sequence: TGTGCCACCAGCAGATCGAGACAGGGGACCAACAATGAGCAGTTCTTC. Encoded protein: CATSRSRQGTNNEQFF.

The CDR3 here is CASSFPDRGQGEAFF. As DNA, the CDR3 is TGTGCCAGCAGTTTCCCGGACAGGGGGCAAGGTGAAGCTTTCTTT. The V gene is TRBV6-6, the J gene TRBJ1-1; 11 nucleotides match TRBD1. The CDR3 loop spans 15 amino acids. The junction had 8 bases not matched to a gene; V was cut back by 4 bases and J by 7 bases. Germline values: CDR1 MNHNY, CDR2 SVGAGI (reference sequence).

This chain joins TRBV2 and TRBJ2-1, with a tentative D call TRBD2 (5 bases). The CDR3 length is 15 residues. Trimming took off 3 bases at V and 2 bases at J, with 11 bases between the two ends. CDR1 and CDR2 (germline): SNHLY, FYNNEI. CDR3 nucleotides: TGTGCCAGCAGTGATGGCAGCGGCCCCTACAATGAGCAGTTCTTC. Encoded protein: CASSDGSGPYNEQFF.

The chain employs TRBV12-5 and TRBJ1-6, with 8 bases lining up with TRBD1. Germline assignment: CDR1 LGHNT and CDR2 FRNRAP. The junction had 8 bases not matched to a gene; V was cut back by 6 bases and J by 10 bases. This CDR3 region has 14 residues. CDR3 DNA sequence: TGTGCTAGTGGCCTAGGACAGGGCGGGTCACCCCTCCACTTT. This translates into CASGLGQGGSPLHF.

The V gene is TRBV10-1, the J gene TRBJ1-5; D uncertain. The CDR3 spans 15 residues. Germline V CDR1 and CDR2: WNHNN, SYGVQD (reference sequence). V was shortened by 2 bases and J by 7 bases, with 15 bases between the two germline ends. For the CDR3, the DNA is TGCGCCAGCAGTGAGACTCCGGGAGCGGGACAGCCCCAGCATTTT. Amino acid sequence: CASSETPGAGQPQHF.

The genes are TRBV19 and TRBJ2-4; TRBD1 aligns across 7 bases. The V gene end was trimmed by 4 bases and the J gene end by 2 bases; junction bases not matched to a gene: 17. The germline gives CDR1 LNHDA, CDR2 SQIVND (reference sequence). The CDR3 totals 19 residues. The CDR3 reads CASSTYPSVGGESKNIQYF. For the CDR3, the DNA is TGTGCCAGTAGTACCTACCCCTCGGTAGGGGGCGAATCCAAAAACATTCAGTACTTC. Based on the CDR3 plus reference TRBV19 and TRBJ2-4, the full variable domain is DGGITQSPKYLFRKEGQNVTLSCEQNLNHDAMYWYRQDPGQGLRLIYYSQIVNDFQKGDIAEGYSVSREKKESFPLTVTSAQKNPTAFYLCASSTYPSVGGESKNIQYFGAGTRLSVL.

The chain links TRBV18 to TRBJ2-7, with D unclear. CDR1 and CDR2 from the germline V gene are KGHSH and LQKENI. Trimming shortened V by 3 bases and J by 5 bases, and 8 bases separated the two germline ends. The CDR3 is 12 amino acids. CDR3 residues: CASSPSRDEQYF. DNA for the CDR3: TGTGCCAGCTCACCGAGCCGCGACGAGCAGTACTTC.

The rearrangement uses TRBV2 and TRBJ2-5; 7 bases are shared with TRBD2. Matching the DNA end better, TRBJ2-7 makes the J call doubtful. CDR3 length equals 13 residues. In germline, CDR1 is SNHLY, CDR2 FYNNEI. The CDR3 bases are TGTGCCAGCACCCGACTAGCTACCTACGAGCAGTACTTC. Translated: CASTRLATYEQYF.

The chain links TRBV5-1 to TRBJ2-3; TRBD1 might be the D (6 bases). CDR3 size: 14 residues. V lost 4 bases and J lost 0, with 9 bases in between. Germline lookup yields CDR1 SGHRS and CDR2 YFSETQ. The chain's CDR3 is CASSQDSSTDTQYF. The CDR3 bases are TGCGCCAGCAGCCAGGACAGTAGCACAGATACGCAGTATTTT.

The rearrangement links TRBV19 to TRBJ2-3, with 7 bases identical to TRBD1. With V trimmed by 5 bases and J by 1 base, 3 bases remained unmatched. Germline values: CDR1 LNHDA, CDR2 SQIVND (reference sequence). The CDR3 spans 14 residues. The DNA for the CDR3 is TGTGCCAGTAGTCGTACAGGGGGCACAGATACGCAGTATTTT. As protein: CASSRTGGTDTQYF.

The chain is built from TRBV7-3 and TRBJ1-5; TRBD1 is a possible D gene (6 bases). The germline CDR1 and CDR2 sequences are SGHTA and FQGTGA. The ends were cut back, 5 bases at V and 1 base at J, with 12 bases in the middle. The CDR3 covers 15 residues. CDR3 nucleotide sequence: TGTGCCAGCAGCGAACAGGGTGTGAGCAATCAGCCCCAGCATTTT. This encodes CASSEQGVSNQPQHF.

Only a few counts were recorded for this clone. The rearrangement links TRBV7-3 to TRBJ2-1, with TRBD2 as a possible D gene (6 bases). Trimming removed 5 bases at V and 7 bases at J, with 21 bases between. The CDR3 contains 16 residues. The germline gives CDR1 SGHTA, CDR2 FQGTGA. The CDR3 DNA reads TGTGCCAGCAGCCCCCTGGGGCTAGCGACTGGAAATGAGCAGTTCTTC. This sequence encodes CASSPLGLATGNEQFF.

This chain uses TRBV6-5 with TRBJ2-7; 9 positions agree with TRBD1. Germline CDR1 reads MNHEY; CDR2 reads SVGAGI. CDR3 size: 16 residues. V lost 0 bases and J lost 6; bases outside the gene matches: 9. DNA of the CDR3: TGTGCCAGCAGTTACTCCCCCGGGACAGGGATAGGCGAGCAGTACTTC. It codes for CASSYSPGTGIGEQYF.

The chain employs TRBV30 and TRBJ1-2, with D unresolved. The germline V gene encodes CDR1 GTSNPN and CDR2 SVGIG (reference sequence). The CDR3 sequence is 14 residues long. V lost 0 bases to trimming and J lost 2 bases, with 10 bases between them. This chain's CDR3 is CAWSVWAGNYGYTF. CDR3 sequence (DNA): TGTGCCTGGAGTGTATGGGCAGGCAACTATGGCTACACCTTC. The complete variable domain, with remaining parts taken from reference TRBV30 and TRBJ1-2, reads SQTIHQWPATLVQPVGSPLSLECTVEGTSNPNLYWYRQAAGRGLQLLFYSVGIGQISSEVPQNLSASRPQDRQFILSSKKLLLSDSGFYLCAWSVWAGNYGYTFGSGTRLTVV.

The rearrangement joins TRBV30 to TRBJ2-3; a weak D match, TRBD2 (6 bases). V was cut by 1 base and J by 4 bases, with 18 bases left in between. Looked up from germline, CDR1 is GTSNPN and CDR2 is SVGIG (reference sequence). This CDR3 contains 16 residues. CDR3 bases: TGTGCCTGGAGTGGAGGAAACGGGAGAATCGCAGATACGCAGTATTTT. Translation: CAWSGGNGRIADTQYF. Full variable domain (missing parts from reference TRBV30 and TRBJ2-3): SQTIHQWPATLVQPVGSPLSLECTVEGTSNPNLYWYRQAAGRGLQLLFYSVGIGQISSEVPQNLSASRPQDRQFILSSKKLLLSDSGFYLCAWSGGNGRIADTQYFGPGTRLTVL.

V is TRBV29-1 and J is TRBJ2-1; D is perhaps TRBD2 (5 bases). The CDR3 contains 11 residues. The V and J ends lost 1 base and 7 bases respectively, with 5 bases between them. Germline assignment: CDR1 SQVTM and CDR2 ANQGSEA. The CDR3: CSVEGLNEQFF. The CDR3 region has the DNA TGCAGCGTTGAAGGACTAAATGAGCAGTTCTTC.

This rearrangement joins TRBV4-2 to TRBJ2-7, with 8 bases lining up with TRBD2. This CDR3 is built from 15 residues. CDR1 and CDR2 (germline): LGHNA, YNFKEQ. The trim removed 2 bases at V and 2 bases at J, leaving 5 bases unmatched. The CDR3 DNA follows: TGTGCCAGCAGCCAATTTAGCGGGGCCGCCTACGAGCAGTACTTC. The encoded protein is CASSQFSGAAYEQYF.